The T cell receptor beta chain under discussion was sequenced for a study of CD8+ T cells in alopecia areata. Across the whole study: Treated patients were dosed with oral tofacitinib, taking 5 to 10 mg twice daily.

Alopecia areata patients had lesional scalp punch biopsies and peripheral blood taken from them. There are 12 residues in the CDR3. Deletions cut 4 bases from V and 0 bases from J, with 4 bases between. Germline V lookup: CDR1 SQVTM, CDR2 ANQGSEA. Extraction and reverse transcription of RNA yielded cDNA as the sequencing template. Produced via immunoSEQ multiplex PCR; TCRdb's table is partial and in-frame only. This table has over 8,500 clones, 67% appearing once. Overall study findings and caveats: Clonality was higher in lesional than normal scalp, especially in alopecia totalis/universalis. Sequencing of scalp samples also includes resident alphabeta T cells from normal skin.

This clone was seen once. Antigen specificity is unknown. The chain couples TRBV29-1 to TRBJ2-4, with D uncertain. What was sequenced was skin. The TCR sequence derives from a human donor with alopecia areata. The CDR3 DNA follows: TGCAGCGTTGGGAGAGCCAAAAACATTCAGTACTTC. It encodes CSVGRAKNIQYF.